This paragraph reports one TCR beta chain. Some clones are missing from TCRdb's copy, which holds only in-frame ones; the method was immunoSEQ multiplex PCR. The sample contains hundreds of thousands of clones, around 75% of which appear only once. Nashville, Tennessee was home to all donors, each a Caucasian adult. The V gene lost 1 base and the J gene lost 5 bases, with 15 bases spanning the gap. Germline-derived CDR1 and CDR2 are SGHAT and FQNNGV. This CDR3 has 16 amino acids. This specimen belongs to a study of shared clonotypes between healthy human individuals. Study details: Samples came from two female and a few male donors aged 18 to 49.

This sequence originates from a woman in her thirties or forties in good health. Some clones in this sample may be carry-over from other donors' samples. The rearrangement uses TRBV11-2 and TRBJ2-1; D gene unclear. The specimen was PBMCs. The CDR3 sequence is CASSLGGSYWDNEQFF. CDR3 bases: TGTGCCAGCAGCTTAGGAGGCAGCTATTGGGACAATGAGCAGTTCTTC.